This TCR beta chain was obtained from a study of blood T cell repertoires in COVID-19. The germline V and J ends were trimmed by 5 bases and 1 base, with 8 bases remaining between them. This CDR3 spans 13 amino acids. From germline, CDR1 is LNHDA and CDR2 SQIVND (reference sequence). Sequencing was performed with immunoSEQ multiplex PCR; in TCRdb, only in-frame clones are kept and a portion is missing. The repertoire consists of some 220,000 clones, with approximately 85% occurring once and the leading ten covering 2.4%. The sequenced sample consisted of peripheral blood. The sequence came from a woman aged 65 to 85 with COVID-19, enrolled during active disease. The rearrangement joins TRBV19 to TRBJ1-2; no clear D. The CDR3 coding sequence is TGTGCCAGTAGTCCGGGTAGTAACTATGGCTACACCTTC. Translated: CASSPGSNYGYTF.